This TCR beta chain was observed in a study of regulatory T cells in long-lasting Graves disease. This clonotype was seen repeatedly, ten times or more. Relying on iRepertoire HTBI primers and Arm-PCR of CDR3 regions, the team built TCR beta libraries. In TCRdb, the multiplex PCR reads were re-called with MiXCR into one record per CDR3 protein. Altogether hundreds of thousands of distinct CDR3 sequences are present, roughly 21% being singletons, with the ten largest covering roughly 7.1%. Time point indicated: persistent/refractory GD, antithyroid drugs over 5 years with positive TRAb. With RNA extracted from PBMCs as input, the TCR library was made. This clonotype originated in a female donor with Graves disease. The starting material was peripheral blood mononuclear cells (PBMCs), obtained when the disease was refractory, from a patient treated with antithyroid drugs.

CDR3 in DNA: TGTGCCAGCAGCCAAACAGGGATGGCGACCCAGTACTTC. Amino acid sequence: CASSQTGMATQYF. This chain uses TRBV28 with TRBJ2-5, with D maybe TRBD1 (6 bases). Between the trimmed V and J ends, which lost 6 bases and 7 bases, there was a span of 15 bases. This CDR3 comprises 13 residues. The germline V gene encodes CDR1 MDHEN and CDR2 SYDVKM.